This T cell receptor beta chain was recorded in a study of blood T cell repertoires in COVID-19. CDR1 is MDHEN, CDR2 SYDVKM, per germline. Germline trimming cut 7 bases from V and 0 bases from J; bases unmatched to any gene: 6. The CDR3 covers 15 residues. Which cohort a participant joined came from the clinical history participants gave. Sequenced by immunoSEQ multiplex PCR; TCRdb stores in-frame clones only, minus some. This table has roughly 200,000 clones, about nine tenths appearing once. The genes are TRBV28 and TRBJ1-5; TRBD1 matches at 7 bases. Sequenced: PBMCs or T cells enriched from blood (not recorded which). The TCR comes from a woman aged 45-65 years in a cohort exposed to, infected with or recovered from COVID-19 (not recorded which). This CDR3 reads CASNNRGYSNQPQHF. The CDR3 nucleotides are TGTGCCAGCAATAACAGGGGATATAGCAATCAGCCCCAGCATTTT.